A selection of T cell receptor beta chains follows, all from one sample in a study of regulatory T cells in long-lasting Graves disease. Using its own MiXCR run on the multiplex PCR reads, TCRdb lists one record per CDR3 protein. The sample includes under 350,000 distinct CDR3 sequences, around 20% of them seen just once. Specimen: peripheral blood mononuclear cells (PBMCs), collected when the disease was refractory, from a patient treated with antithyroid drugs. These receptors came from a female donor with Graves disease. Both conserved end residues are part of each CDR3. A D gene is named only where the DNA matches it firmly. A clone size is listed for some rows: how often the clone was seen (once, few, many), or a class if it is expanded.

D	V	J	size	DNA	CDR3
-	TRBV6-2/TRBV6-3	TRBJ2-7	few	TGTGCCACTTTGGACGTGGGGGAATCCTACGAGCAGTACTTC	CATLDVGESYEQYF
TRBD2	TRBV7-2	TRBJ2-7	many	TGTGCCAGCAGTTTAAGACTAGCGGGAGACGAGCAGTACTTC	CASSLRLAGDEQYF
TRBD1	TRBV27	TRBJ2-7	many	TGTGCCAGCAGTCCCGTCCGGGACAGGTCCTACGAGCAGTACTTC	CASSPVRDRSYEQYF
-	TRBV25-1	TRBJ1-5	few	TGTGCCAGCAGCCTATTTGGGGATGCCCAGCCCCAGCATTTT	CASSLFGDAQPQHF
-	TRBV19	TRBJ2-3	-	TGTGCCACGGGTGAGGCGCGAGCGGTAGATACGCAGTATTTT	CATGEARAVDTQYF
-	TRBV4-2	TRBJ1-4	few	TGTGCCAGCAGCCAAGGGCACGGAGACAGCTTAACTAATGAAAAACTGTTTTTT	CASSQGHGDSLTNEKLFF
TRBD2	TRBV15	TRBJ2-7	few	TGTGCCACCAGCCCGCGGACTAGCGGGAGGTACGAGCAGTACTTC	CATSPRTSGRYEQYF
TRBD2	TRBV28	TRBJ2-7	many	TGTGCCAGCAGTTCGGGGGGACGGCGGCCGGGACCAGAACACTGGGAGCAGTACTTC	CASSSGGRRPGPEHWEQYF
-	TRBV6-5	TRBJ1-5	many	TGTGCCAGCAGTTACCGGGACGGCCTCAATCAGCCCCAGCATTTT	CASSYRDGLNQPQHF
-	TRBV18	TRBJ1-6	few	TGTGCCAGCTCACCAGGGGCAGGGAATTCACCCCTCCACTTT	CASSPGAGNSPLHF
-	TRBV12-3/TRBV12-4	TRBJ1-2	many	TGTGCCAGCAGTTTAGACAACTATGGCTACACCTTC	CASSLDNYGYTF
-	TRBV6-1	TRBJ1-2	-	TGTGCCGGAGGGCAGAACTATGGCTACACCTTC	CAGGQNYGYTF
TRBD1	TRBV7-2	TRBJ2-5	few	TGTGCCAGCAGCTTAGGGGACAGGGACCAAGAGACCCAGTACTTC	CASSLGDRDQETQYF
-	TRBV7-2	TRBJ1-2	-	TGTGCCAGCAGCTTCCCTCGGGGGGGCCTTAACTATGGCTACACCTTC	CASSFPRGGLNYGYTF
TRBD1	TRBV12-3/TRBV12-4	TRBJ1-2	-	TGTGCCAGCGGTCCGGGACAGGGAGGCGGCTACACCTTC	CASGPGQGGGYTF
-	TRBV7-2	TRBJ2-2	-	TGTGCCAGCAGTTTCCTGACGGCGAACACCGGGGAGCTGTTTTTT	CASSFLTANTGELFF
-	TRBV2	TRBJ2-1	-	TGTGCCAGCAGCATGCTAGCGTACAATGAGCAGTTCTTC	CASSMLAYNEQFF
-	TRBV5-1	TRBJ2-2	-	TGCGCCAGCAGCTCCGACGGGATAACAAACACCGGGGAGCTGTTTTTT	CASSSDGITNTGELFF
TRBD2	TRBV28	TRBJ2-5	-	TGTGCCAGCAGTTCTACTCCCGGACTAGTGGGAGAGACCCAGTACTTC	CASSSTPGLVGETQYF
-	TRBV28	TRBJ2-2	-	TGTGCCAGCAGTTTAGTCCCCGGGACTCGCACCGGGGAGCTGTTTTTT	CASSLVPGTRTGELFF
TRBD1	TRBV6-1	TRBJ1-6	-	TGTGCCAGCACCCGGACAGGGGGCTCACCCCTCCACTTT	CASTRTGGSPLHF
-	TRBV6-9	TRBJ2-1	-	TGTGCCAGCAGTTACGGGCCGGTGGACAATGAGCAGTTCTTC	CASSYGPVDNEQFF
-	TRBV5-5	TRBJ2-2	few	TGTGCCAGCAGCTTGTCTGACAGCTACACCGGGGAGCTGTTTTTT	CASSLSDSYTGELFF
-	TRBV6-1	TRBJ2-2	many	TGTGCCAGCAGTCCTGACACGGCGAACACCGGGGAGCTGTTTTTT	CASSPDTANTGELFF
TRBD1	TRBV7-2	TRBJ2-3	-	TGTGCCAGCAGCTCGACAGGGGGAGGCACAGATACGCAGTATTTT	CASSSTGGGTDTQYF
TRBD1	TRBV4-2	TRBJ2-1	few	TGTGCCAGCAGCCGAGGGAGGGACAGGGACAATGAGCAGTTCTTC	CASSRGRDRDNEQFF
-	TRBV29-1	TRBJ1-1	few	TGCAGCGTTGATAGGCTCGGCATGAACACTGAAGCTTTCTTT	CSVDRLGMNTEAFF
TRBD2	TRBV7-2	TRBJ2-2	-	TGTGCCAGCACGGGAGGGCCGACCGGGGAGCTGTTTTTT	CASTGGPTGELFF
-	TRBV27	TRBJ2-2	-	TGTGCCAGCAGTTTGAGGGGTAGCGGCACCGGGGAGCTGTTTTTT	CASSLRGSGTGELFF
TRBD2	TRBV27	TRBJ2-7	-	TGTGCCAGCAGTTCGGGGCGGACTAGCGGTACCTACGAGCAGTACTTC	CASSSGRTSGTYEQYF
TRBD1	TRBV20-1	TRBJ1-1	many	TGCAGTGCTAGATACAGGGGAGGCACTGAAGCTTTCTTT	CSARYRGGTEAFF
-	TRBV10-3	TRBJ1-2	-	TGTGCCATCAGTGAGAACTCGCAGACTAACTATGGCTACACCTTC	CAISENSQTNYGYTF
TRBD1	TRBV28	TRBJ2-5	many	TGTGCCAGCAGCCCTCTCGGGTGGGGGACAGATAAAGAGACCCAGTACTTC	CASSPLGWGTDKETQYF
-	TRBV19	TRBJ1-5	-	TGTGCCAGTAGTATAGTCGGGGGTGGCAATCAGCCCCAGCATTTT	CASSIVGGGNQPQHF
-	TRBV3-1	TRBJ2-5	many	TGTGCCAGCAGCAAAGAAGAGACCCAGTACTTC	CASSKEETQYF
-	TRBV30	TRBJ1-1	-	TGTGCCTGGGCCACCACTTTGAACACTGAAGCTTTCTTT	CAWATTLNTEAFF
TRBD1	TRBV28	TRBJ2-7	-	TGTGCCAGCAGTGCAGGGGGCGCAGGCGACGAGCAGTACTTC	CASSAGGAGDEQYF
TRBD2	TRBV6-5	TRBJ2-5	-	TGTGCCAGCAGTTACTCGACTAGCGGGAGCGGGGGGACCCAGTACTTC	CASSYSTSGSGGTQYF
TRBD2	TRBV29-1	TRBJ2-3	-	TGCAGCGTTGAATTTGGCGGGAGGGCGTCGGATACGCAGTATTTT	CSVEFGGRASDTQYF